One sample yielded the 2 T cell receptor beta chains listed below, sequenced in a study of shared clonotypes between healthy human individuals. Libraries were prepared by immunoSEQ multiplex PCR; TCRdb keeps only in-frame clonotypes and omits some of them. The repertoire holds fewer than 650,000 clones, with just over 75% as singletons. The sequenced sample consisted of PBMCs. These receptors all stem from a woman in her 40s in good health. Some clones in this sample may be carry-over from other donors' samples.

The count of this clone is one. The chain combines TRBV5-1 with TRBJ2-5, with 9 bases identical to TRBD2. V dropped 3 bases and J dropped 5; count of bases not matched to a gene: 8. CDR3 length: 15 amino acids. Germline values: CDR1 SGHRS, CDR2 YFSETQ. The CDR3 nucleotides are TGCGCCAGCAGCTCGCGAGCGGGAGGATGGGAGACCCAGTACTTC. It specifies CASSSRAGGWETQYF. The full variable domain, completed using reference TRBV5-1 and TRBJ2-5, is KAGVTQTPRYLIKTRGQQVTLSCSPISGHRSVSWYQQTPGQGLQFLFEYFSETQRNKGNFPGRFSGRQFSNSRSEMNVSTLELGDSALYLCASSSRAGGWETQYFGPGTRLLVL.

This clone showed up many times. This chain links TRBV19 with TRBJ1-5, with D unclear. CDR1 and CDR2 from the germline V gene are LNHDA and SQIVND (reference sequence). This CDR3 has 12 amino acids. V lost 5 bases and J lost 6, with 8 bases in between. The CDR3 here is CASSPARQPQHF. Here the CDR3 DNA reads TGTGCCAGTAGTCCAGCCCGTCAGCCCCAGCATTTT.